The source of this T cell receptor (beta chain) is a study of response to subunit inactivated influenza vaccine. Points on this clonotype: Its antigen is unknown.

Study-wide findings and caveats: The study's authors posited that every seasonal influenza vaccination enlists few new T cells.

The CDR3 has 13 amino acids. V lost 6 bases and J lost 6, with 14 bases in between. TCRdb re-analysed the RT-PCR reads in MiXCR, keeping a single row per CDR3 protein. The sample consists of about 540,000 distinct CDR3 sequences, around 21% of them appearing once. These sequences were also reported in another study, on T cells expressing NK-cell markers. Per that study: 5'RACE template switching built TCR beta cDNA with unique molecular identifiers. Anti-gamma-delta TCR antibody use in several experiments restricted sorting to alpha-beta TCR T cells.

The gene calls are TRBV12-3 or TRBV12-4 and TRBJ1-2, with D possibly TRBD1 on 6 matching bases. This clonotype originated in a man aged 50-59 years who received an inactivated influenza vaccine. Sequenced material: CD4+ T cells sorted from PBMCs, taken about 11 days after vaccination. The CDR3 DNA follows: TGTGCCAGCAGAACCCAGGGGCGAAATGGCTACACCTTC. Translation gives CASRTQGRNGYTF.